Here is one T cell receptor beta chain with its context. These data belong to a study of cytomegalovirus exposure and HLA in healthy donors. Researchers ran the PCR with 60 Vbeta and 13 Jbeta primers. This table comes from immunoSEQ multiplex PCR, and its TCRdb copy is limited to in-frame clones, with some not included. This table holds under 200,000 clones, roughly 80% found once. Germline CDR1 LNHDA, CDR2 SQIVND (reference sequence). The CDR3 has 13 residues. Trimming removed 5 bases from V and 5 bases from J, with 12 bases in between. This receptor was identified in a male donor in good health and CMV-seronegative. Input material: PBMCs. The chain combines TRBV19 with TRBJ2-5; D is possibly TRBD1 (6 bases). Written as DNA, the CDR3 is TGTGCCAGTAGTGCAGGGGATAGGGAGACCCAGTACTTC. Its translation is CASSAGDRETQYF.